The next 29 T cell receptor beta chains were all read from a single sample in a study of blood T cell repertoires in COVID-19. Libraries were prepared by immunoSEQ multiplex PCR; TCRdb keeps only in-frame clonotypes and omits some of them. The sample shows around 300,000 clones, roughly nine tenths of them seen only once. The source material was peripheral blood. These receptor sequences come from a man aged 45-60 years with acute or convalescent COVID-19.

The chain links TRBV19 to TRBJ1-1; no clear D gene. The germline V and J ends were trimmed by 6 bases and 1 base, with 15 bases remaining between them. Germline V lookup: CDR1 LNHDA, CDR2 SQIVND (reference sequence). The CDR3 consists of 15 residues. CDR3 DNA sequence: TGTGCCAGTAGCCCTCAACTTCGACAGAACACTGAAGCTTTCTTT. Translating gives CASSPQLRQNTEAFF. The full variable domain, completed using reference TRBV19 and TRBJ1-1, is DGGITQSPKYLFRKEGQNVTLSCEQNLNHDAMYWYRQDPGQGLRLIYYSQIVNDFQKGDIAEGYSVSREKKESFPLTVTSAQKNPTAFYLCASSPQLRQNTEAFFGQGTRLTVV.

The V call is TRBV4-2, the J call TRBJ2-1; the D is unclear. CDR3 length: 12 residues. V gave up 1 base and J gave up 9 bases, with 7 bases separating them. Germline loops: CDR1 LGHNA, CDR2 YNFKEQ. CDR3 residues: CASSQGSIEQFF. CDR3 in DNA: TGTGCCAGCAGCCAAGGGAGTATTGAGCAGTTCTTC.

The CDR3 loop reads CASSQGWGQGEYTIYF. The CDR3 bases are TGTGCCAGCAGCCAAGGCTGGGGACAGGGGGAGTACACCATATATTTT. The chain is built from TRBV3-1 (or the pseudogene TRBV3-2) and TRBJ1-3; TRBD1 matches 11 bases. After removal of 1 base from V and 8 bases from J, the junction contained 7 bases not matched to a gene. The CDR3 totals 16 residues. CDR1 is LGHDT and CDR2 is YNNKEL in the germline V gene (reference sequence).

In its sample, this clone was seen once. The V gene is TRBV5-1, the J gene TRBJ2-7; tentative D call: TRBD2 (7 bases). V lost 4 bases and J lost 0, with 20 bases in between. This CDR3 is 17 amino acids long. CDR1 is SGHRS and CDR2 is YFSETQ in the germline V gene. CDR3 coding DNA: TGCGCCAGCAGCCGGGGGGCTGCGGCAGGCGCCTCCTACGAGCAGTACTTC. Its translation is CASSRGAAAGASYEQYF.

The chain is built from TRBV30 and TRBJ2-7; D possibly corresponds to TRBD1 (6 bases). The V end was cut by 3 bases, the J end by 2 bases, with 17 bases between. Per the germline V gene, CDR1 is GTSNPN and CDR2 is SVGIG (reference sequence). The CDR3 loop spans 15 amino acids. In DNA form, the CDR3 reads TGTGCCTGGAGCGATGGACAGATAGGAGCCTACGAGCAGTACTTC. This gives the protein CAWSDGQIGAYEQYF.

The chain is built from TRBV24-1 and TRBJ2-2; D possibly corresponds to TRBD1 (5 bases). The V and J ends lost 12 bases and 7 bases respectively, with 17 bases between them. The CDR3 spans 13 residues. Germline V lookup: CDR1 KGHDR, CDR2 SFDVKD. CDR3 amino acids: CAAGKGQGGELFF. As DNA, the CDR3 is TGTGCCGCCGGAAAGGGGCAGGGCGGGGAGCTGTTTTTT.

V gene TRBV11-2 combines with J gene TRBJ2-7; TRBD1 matches 10 bases. Germline lookup yields CDR1 SGHAT and CDR2 FQNNGV. The CDR3 sequence is 15 residues long. Trimming removed 5 bases from V and 3 bases from J; junction bases left unmatched: 7. The CDR3 spells CASSPRTGGVYEQYF. The DNA of the CDR3 is TGTGCCAGCAGCCCGAGGACAGGGGGAGTCTACGAGCAGTACTTC.

About this clone itself: One junction end disagrees with the germline gene, perhaps due to a read error. J is TRBJ2-5 and V is TRBV7-7, with TRBD2 as a possible D gene (5 bases). In germline, CDR1 is SSHAT, CDR2 FNYEAQ (reference sequence). The CDR3 consists of 14 residues. The CDR3 DNA follows: TGTGCTAGCAGCTTGAGGCCGGGACAAGAGACCCAGTACTTC. Protein sequence: CASSLRPGQETQYF.

The genes are TRBV5-6 and TRBJ1-5; 7 nucleotides align to TRBD1. This CDR3 spans 15 amino acids. The V segment lost 0 bases and the J segment 4 bases; nucleotides outside the gene matches: 4. Germline V gene lookup returns CDR1 SGHDT and CDR2 YYEEEE. CDR3 amino acids: CASSLEGGWNQPQHF. CDR3 bases: TGTGCCAGCAGCTTGGAAGGGGGCTGGAATCAGCCCCAGCATTTT.

The rearrangement uses TRBV6-6 and TRBJ1-3, with D hard to call. V was cut by 3 bases and J by 0 bases, with 3 bases left in between. Germline lookup yields CDR1 MNHNY and CDR2 SVGAGI (reference sequence). This CDR3 region has 13 residues. In nucleotides, the CDR3 is TGTGCCAGCAGTTATAGCTCTGGAAACACCATATATTTT. Amino acids: CASSYSSGNTIYF.

This chain uses TRBV19 with TRBJ2-3; 7 positions agree with TRBD1. J lost 7 bases, V lost 5 bases, and 9 bases had no gene match. This CDR3 has 14 amino acids. In germline, CDR1 is LNHDA, CDR2 SQIVND (reference sequence). The CDR3 DNA follows: TGTGCCAGTAGTGTGGGACAGCTCGGAAATACGCAGTATTTT. Translated, it gives CASSVGQLGNTQYF.

This chain connects TRBV3-1 (or the pseudogene TRBV3-2) to TRBJ2-5; D may be TRBD2 (6 bases). The CDR3 extends over 14 amino acids. The germline V gene encodes CDR1 LGHDT and CDR2 YNNKEL (reference sequence). Trimming removed 4 bases at V and 2 bases at J, with 11 bases between. The CDR3 coding sequence is TGTGCCAGCAGCCGCCGGGACTCACAAGAGACCCAGTACTTC. As protein: CASSRRDSQETQYF.

The V call is TRBV25-1, the J call TRBJ2-1; 7 bases line up with TRBD1. J lost 0 bases, V lost 4 bases, and 6 bases had no gene match. Germline V lookup: CDR1 MGHDK, CDR2 SYGVNS. The CDR3 totals 16 residues. CDR3 amino acids: CASSARQGGSYNEQFF. The CDR3 nucleotides read TGTGCCAGCAGTGCGCGACAGGGTGGCTCCTACAATGAGCAGTTCTTC.

The rearrangement links TRBV7-3 to TRBJ2-5, with 7 bases fitting TRBD1. CDR3 size: 15 residues. Germline V gives CDR1 SGHTA, CDR2 FQGTGA. V lost 3 bases, J lost 5 bases, and 9 bases stayed unmatched. The CDR3 DNA reads TGTGCCAGCAGCTTTGGACAGGCTTCTTTGGAGACCCAGTACTTC. Encoded protein: CASSFGQASLETQYF.

V and J are TRBV2 and TRBJ2-3, with no clear D. The germline CDR1 and CDR2 sequences are SNHLY and FYNNEI. The CDR3 loop spans 11 amino acids. V lost 8 bases and J 6 bases, leaving 9 bases between the germline ends. The CDR3 reads CASGPRDTQYF. The CDR3 DNA is TGTGCCAGCGGCCCCCGCGATACGCAGTATTTT.

V and J are TRBV9 and TRBJ2-3; 10 bases are shared with TRBD2. The germline CDR1 and CDR2 sequences are SGDLS and YYNGEE. The CDR3 is 19 residues long. After removal of 10 bases from V and 0 bases from J, the junction contained 20 bases not matched to a gene. The CDR3 sequence is CAPSRRAGGLNPSTDTQYF. In DNA, the CDR3 is TGTGCCCCTAGTAGGCGAGCGGGGGGGCTTAACCCTAGCACAGATACGCAGTATTTT.

V is TRBV20-1 and J is TRBJ2-7; D remains unclear. The germline V gene has CDR1 DFQATT and CDR2 SNEGSKA (reference sequence). V was pared by 3 bases and J by 0 bases, with 6 bases between. This CDR3 spans 12 amino acids. DNA of the CDR3: TGCAGTGCTAGTCCCCTCTCCTACGAGCAGTACTTC. Residues: CSASPLSYEQYF.

This clone was detected once. This sequence joins TRBV2 and TRBJ1-1; weak D call: TRBD1 (6 bases). V lost 6 bases and J lost 1, with 12 bases in between. Per the germline V gene, CDR1 is SNHLY and CDR2 is FYNNEI. This CDR3 is built from 14 residues. Written as DNA, the CDR3 is TGTGCCAGCAGCGAGGACAGCGAGAACACTGAAGCTTTCTTT. This gives the protein CASSEDSENTEAFF.

The chain uses TRBV11-2 and TRBJ2-3, with no clear D. Germline V gene data show CDR1 as SGHAT and CDR2 as FQNNGV. CDR3 length equals 11 residues. Trimming removed 5 bases from V and 8 bases from J, with 8 bases in between. CDR3 sequence: CASSHSPTQYF. CDR3 sequence (DNA): TGTGCCAGCAGCCACTCTCCTACGCAGTATTTT.

The gene calls are TRBV10-1 and TRBJ1-2, with D possibly being TRBD1 (5 bases). Trimming removed 6 bases at V and 11 bases at J, with 16 bases between. The CDR3 runs to 12 residues. Germline values: CDR1 WNHNN, CDR2 SYGVQD (reference sequence). CDR3 coding DNA: TGCGCCAGCAGAATCCAGACAGACGAGTACACCTTC. Translation: CASRIQTDEYTF.

V gene TRBV19 combines with J gene TRBJ1-1; D call uncertain. This CDR3 spans 13 amino acids. V was clipped by 1 base and J by 1 base, with 4 bases between them. CDR1 and CDR2 from the germline V gene are LNHDA and SQIVND (reference sequence). The CDR3 spells CASSIGRNTEAFF. The CDR3 DNA sequence: TGTGCCAGTAGTATAGGGAGGAACACTGAAGCTTTCTTT.

The chain uses TRBV4-1 and TRBJ1-2, with D perhaps matching TRBD1 (5 bases). Between the trimmed V and J ends, which lost 4 bases and 1 base, there was a span of 19 bases. Germline V CDR1 and CDR2: MGHRA, YSYEKL. This CDR3 has 17 residues. The CDR3 here is CASSLGHGQLNNYGYTF. CDR3 bases: TGCGCCAGCAGCCTCGGACACGGCCAACTTAATAACTATGGCTACACCTTC.

This clone was seen only a few times. The sample contains more than one DNA sequence encoding this CDR3. This sequence joins TRBV3-1 (or the pseudogene TRBV3-2) and TRBJ2-5, with 15 nucleotides matching TRBD2. The ends lost 6 bases at V and 2 bases at J; junction bases unmatched: 4. This CDR3 has 16 amino acids. Per the germline V gene, CDR1 is LGHDT and CDR2 is YNNKEL (reference sequence). The CDR3: CASSSGLAGGQETQYF. CDR3 coding DNA: TGTGCCAGCAGTTCTGGACTAGCGGGGGGGCAAGAGACCCAGTACTTC.

This sequence joins TRBV30 and TRBJ1-2; no clear D gene. Trimming pared 2 bases from V and 7 bases from J, leaving 17 bases between. This CDR3 spans 14 amino acids. CDR1 GTSNPN and CDR2 SVGIG come from the germline V gene (reference sequence). CDR3 bases: TGTGCCTGGAGTCCCCTAATGGGCCAGGCTGGCTACACCTTC. This sequence encodes CAWSPLMGQAGYTF.

J is TRBJ1-2 and V is TRBV2, with unresolved D. Germline assignment: CDR1 SNHLY and CDR2 FYNNEI. This CDR3 contains 12 residues. The V end was cut by 1 base, the J end by 7 bases, with 7 bases between. The CDR3 bases are TGTGCCAGCAGTGAAGGCCAGGCTGGCTACACCTTC. This translates into CASSEGQAGYTF.

The chain uses TRBV19 and TRBJ2-1; no clear D gene. Trimming took 3 bases from V and 0 from J, leaving 9 bases between them. Germline CDR1 LNHDA, CDR2 SQIVND (reference sequence). The CDR3 extends over 15 amino acids. The CDR3 DNA reads as TGTGCCAGTAGTATCGAGGTCGGCTCCTACAATGAGCAGTTCTTC. It is translated as CASSIEVGSYNEQFF.

This clone was recorded only once. This sequence joins TRBV5-4 and TRBJ2-5, with D possibly matching TRBD2 (6 bases). Trimming shortened V by 6 bases and J by 2 bases, and 20 bases separated the two germline ends. CDR1 and CDR2 from the germline V gene are SGHNT and YYREEE (reference sequence). There are 16 residues in the CDR3. CDR3 DNA: TGTGCCAGCACCACCCGACTTCGGGGGAAACAAGAGACCCAGTACTTC. It is translated as CASTTRLRGKQETQYF.

This chain joins TRBV15 and TRBJ2-1; 8 bases line up with TRBD2. Trimming removed 5 bases from V and 2 bases from J; junction bases left unmatched: 2. This CDR3 has 14 residues. Germline V gene lookup returns CDR1 LNHNV and CDR2 YYDKDF (reference sequence). CDR3 DNA sequence: TGTGCCACCAGCCGGACTAGCCCCTACAATGAGCAGTTCTTC. Translating gives CATSRTSPYNEQFF.

The gene calls are TRBV5-1 and TRBJ1-4; D not certain. V was clipped by 5 bases and J by 1 base, with 12 bases between them. The CDR3 is made up of 15 amino acids. Per germline, CDR1 SGHRS and CDR2 YFSETQ. The CDR3 reads CASSSLRGTNEKLFF. The CDR3 bases are TGCGCCAGCAGTTCCCTACGGGGAACTAATGAAAAACTGTTTTTT. The whole variable domain, remainder taken from reference TRBV5-1 and TRBJ1-4, is KAGVTQTPRYLIKTRGQQVTLSCSPISGHRSVSWYQQTPGQGLQFLFEYFSETQRNKGNFPGRFSGRQFSNSRSEMNVSTLELGDSALYLCASSSLRGTNEKLFFGSGTQLSVL.